What follows are 22 T cell receptor beta chains derived from one specimen sequenced in a study of patients and donors after allogeneic stem cell transplantation. TCRdb fed the RT-PCR reads into MiXCR, producing one record per CDR3 protein. The sample lists hundreds of thousands of distinct CDR3 sequences, 15% to 20% occurring once. The sample taken for sequencing was blood, either unsorted or a sorted T cell fraction (not recorded which). The receptors were gathered from a human donor who was either an allogeneic HSCT recipient or a stem cell or donor lymphocyte infusion donor (not recorded which). It is not recorded whose cells these are; they may come from a transplant donor.

The chain is built from TRBV7-9 and TRBJ1-1; the match to TRBD1 covers 9 bases. After removal of 6 bases from V and 8 bases from J, the junction contained 7 bases not matched to a gene. Germline V gives CDR1 SEHNR, CDR2 FQNEAQ (reference sequence). The CDR3 totals 13 residues. The CDR3 loop reads CASRSTGGQEAFF. The CDR3 nucleotides read TGTGCCAGCAGATCTACAGGGGGCCAGGAAGCTTTCTTT.

The chain has TRBV29-1 and TRBJ1-1, with TRBD1 identical over 10 bases. Germline V gene data show CDR1 as SQVTM and CDR2 as ANQGSEA. The trim removed 0 bases at V and 12 bases at J, leaving 7 bases unmatched. CDR3 length: 13 residues. CDR3 sequence: CSVEDLTGGATFF. The DNA of the CDR3 is TGCAGCGTTGAAGACTTGACAGGGGGCGCAACTTTCTTT. Variable domain in full (rest from reference TRBV29-1 and TRBJ1-1): SAVISQKPSRDICQRGTSLTIQCQVDSQVTMMFWYRQQPGQSLTLIATANQGSEATYESGFVIDKFPISRPNLTFSTLTVSNMSPEDSSIYLCSVEDLTGGATFFGQGTRLTVV.

The chain couples TRBV10-3 to TRBJ2-1; D may be TRBD2 (6 bases). The germline CDR1 and CDR2 sequences are ENHRY and SYGVKD. Trimming cost V 5 bases and J 1 base, with 9 bases left between them. This CDR3 spans 14 amino acids. The CDR3 here is CAISRSGSYNEQFF. In DNA form, the CDR3 reads TGTGCCATCAGTCGAAGCGGGTCCTACAATGAGCAGTTCTTC.

This clonotype came up a few times. The V gene is TRBV27, the J gene TRBJ2-7; 12 nucleotides align to TRBD2. The CDR3 is made up of 16 amino acids. CDR1 and CDR2 from the germline V gene are MNHEY and SMNVEV (reference sequence). The J segment lost 1 base and the V segment lost 2 bases, leaving 3 bases of the junction unmatched. DNA for the CDR3: TGTGCCAGCAGTTTAGCCGGACTAGCGGGGTCCTACGAGCAGTACTTC. This codes for CASSLAGLAGSYEQYF.

The chain has TRBV6-1 and TRBJ1-6; D is ambiguous. Trimming took 7 bases from V and 7 from J, leaving 14 bases between them. Germline V gene data show CDR1 as MNHNS and CDR2 as SASEGT. The CDR3 runs to 14 residues. The CDR3 loop is CASTLRGENSPLHF. The CDR3 coding sequence is TGTGCCAGCACCCTCCGGGGAGAAAATTCACCCCTCCACTTT.

This clonotype occurred a few times. The CDR3 reads CASRRLAVTDTQYF. The CDR3 DNA follows: TGTGCCAGCAGGCGACTAGCGGTCACAGATACGCAGTATTTT. The chain links TRBV7-2 to TRBJ2-3; 9 bases are a match to TRBD2. V dropped 6 bases and J dropped 2; count of bases not matched to a gene: 3. This CDR3 is 14 amino acids long. Germline V lookup: CDR1 SGHTA, CDR2 FQGNSA.

There are many counts of this clonotype. The chain carries TRBV20-1 and TRBJ1-6; D is unclear. Trimming took 7 bases from V and 4 from J, leaving 17 bases between them. Germline V gene data show CDR1 as DFQATT and CDR2 as SNEGSKA (reference sequence). CDR3 length equals 15 residues. The chain's CDR3 is CSEEQNLAYNSPLHF. In DNA, the CDR3 is TGCAGTGAAGAGCAGAATCTTGCATATAATTCACCCCTCCACTTT.

In its sample, this clonotype was seen a few times. V usage is TRBV4-3 and J usage is TRBJ2-1; 9 bases agree with TRBD1. The ends lost 4 bases at V and 7 bases at J; junction bases unmatched: 14. This CDR3 spans 17 amino acids. From germline, CDR1 is LGHNA and CDR2 YSLEER. The CDR3 loop is CASSRHAAQGARNEQFF. In nucleotides, the CDR3 is TGCGCCAGCAGCCGCCACGCGGCACAGGGGGCTCGGAATGAGCAGTTCTTC.

This clonotype was picked up many times. The chain employs TRBV5-1 and TRBJ1-1; D gene ambiguous. Trimming left V 0 bases short and J 1 base short, with 7 bases between. Germline V gene lookup returns CDR1 SGHRS and CDR2 YFSETQ. CDR3 length: 14 amino acids. The CDR3 loop is CASSLARRNTEAFF. CDR3 coding DNA: TGCGCCAGCAGCTTGGCCCGGCGGAACACTGAAGCTTTCTTT.

This clonotype was seen a few times. This sequence joins TRBV5-1 and TRBJ1-2; possibly TRBD1 for D (6 bases). Germline values: CDR1 SGHRS, CDR2 YFSETQ. V was clipped by 0 bases and J by 7 bases, with 13 bases between them. This CDR3 has 14 amino acids. For the CDR3, the DNA is TGCGCCAGCAGCTTGGGTGGGGGCGCGGCTGGCTACACCTTC. Protein: CASSLGGGAAGYTF.

This clonotype showed up just a few times. The chain is built from TRBV7-9 and TRBJ1-2; D unresolved. CDR1 and CDR2 (germline): SEHNR, FQNEAQ (reference sequence). V shed 0 bases and J shed 4 bases, with 9 bases lying between them. CDR3 length: 14 amino acids. The CDR3 loop reads CASSLARFSYGYTF. The CDR3, as DNA: TGTGCCAGCAGCTTAGCGCGTTTCAGCTATGGCTACACCTTC.

The V call is TRBV7-6, the J call TRBJ2-5; perhaps D is TRBD1 or TRBD2 (5 bases each). V shed 5 bases and J shed 5 bases, with 12 bases lying between them. The length of the CDR3 is 13 residues. Per germline, CDR1 SGHVS and CDR2 FNYEAQ. The CDR3 here is CASSVMWGETQYF. CDR3 coding DNA: TGTGCCAGCAGCGTGATGTGGGGGGAGACCCAGTACTTC.

This clonotype is a singleton in its sample. The chain carries TRBV5-1 and TRBJ1-1; 10 positions match TRBD1. Germline V gives CDR1 SGHRS, CDR2 YFSETQ. V was pared by 0 bases and J by 4 bases, with 6 bases of the junction left unmatched. The CDR3 is 16 amino acids. CDR3 region: CASSLGTTGGFTEAFF. CDR3 coding DNA: TGCGCCAGCAGCTTGGGGACGACAGGGGGCTTCACTGAAGCTTTCTTT.

J is TRBJ1-1 and V is TRBV6-1; D unresolved. The CDR3 spans 14 residues. The V and J ends lost 3 bases and 7 bases respectively, with 15 bases between them. Germline loops: CDR1 MNHNS, CDR2 SASEGT. The CDR3 loop is CASSDKCNSLEAFF. The CDR3, as DNA: TGTGCCAGCAGTGATAAGTGTAACAGCCTTGAAGCTTTCTTT.

This clonotype was detected only a few times. This chain links TRBV15 with TRBJ2-7; TRBD1 agrees at 8 bases. This CDR3 comprises 15 residues. CDR1 and CDR2 from the germline V gene are LNHNV and YYDKDF (reference sequence). V was clipped by 0 bases and J by 7 bases; unmatched bases: 8. CDR3 sequence: CATSRDFDRGPEQYF. The DNA of the CDR3 is TGTGCCACCAGCAGAGATTTCGACAGGGGTCCGGAGCAGTACTTC.

This clonotype was detected a few times. This rearrangement joins TRBV9 to TRBJ2-7; D could derive from TRBD1 or TRBD2 (5 bases each). The CDR3 runs to 15 residues. V was clipped by 3 bases and J by 3 bases, with 16 bases between them. Germline CDR1 and CDR2: SGDLS and YYNGEE. The DNA of the CDR3 is TGTGCCAGCAGCGCCGGGACGGGTACTGGCTACGAGCAGTACTTC. Translation gives CASSAGTGTGYEQYF.

This clonotype was seen ten or more times. The chain combines TRBV29-1 with TRBJ1-2, with D uncertain. Germline V gene lookup returns CDR1 SQVTM and CDR2 ANQGSEA. V shed 3 bases and J shed 2 bases, with 10 bases lying between them. The CDR3 contains 13 residues. The DNA for the CDR3 is TGCAGCGTTGAGACGGGCCGGAACTATGGCTACACCTTC. Its translation: CSVETGRNYGYTF.

The chain employs TRBV18 and TRBJ2-1; TRBD2 aligns across 12 bases. V lost 6 bases and J lost 7; bases outside the gene matches: 13. The germline gives CDR1 KGHSH, CDR2 LQKENI. The CDR3 has 17 amino acids. The CDR3 is CASSPLRLAGVINEQFF. Here the CDR3 DNA reads TGTGCCAGCTCTCCCTTAAGACTAGCGGGAGTGATAAATGAGCAGTTCTTC. Drawing the rest from reference TRBV18 and TRBJ2-1, the complete variable domain is NAGVMQNPRHLVRRRGQEARLRCSPMKGHSHVYWYRQLPEEGLKFMVYLQKENIIDESGMPKERFSAEFPKEGPSILRIQQVVRGDSAAYFCASSPLRLAGVINEQFFGPGTRLTVL.

This clonotype was detected only once. The chain's CDR3 is CASSPPGGTMNTEAFF. The CDR3 DNA reads TGTGCCAGCTCACCACCCGGGGGGACTATGAACACTGAAGCTTTCTTT. This chain joins TRBV18 and TRBJ1-1, with D tentatively TRBD1 (5 bases). Per germline, CDR1 KGHSH and CDR2 LQKENI. V was pared by 0 bases and J by 0 bases, with 11 bases between. The CDR3 runs to 16 residues.

The chain joins TRBV5-1 to TRBJ2-3; no firm D call. The CDR3 runs to 16 residues. Per the germline V gene, CDR1 is SGHRS and CDR2 is YFSETQ. The ends were cut back, 0 bases at V and 1 base at J, with 12 bases in the middle. The CDR3 nucleotides read TGCGCCAGCAGCTTGGTACCGGGCGCGGGCACAGATACGCAGTATTTT. It yields the protein CASSLVPGAGTDTQYF.

With respect to this clonotype: Compared with germline, one end of the junction differs, possibly owing to a read error. The J gene is TRBJ1-5, the V gene TRBV4-2, with unresolved D. Per germline, CDR1 LGHNA and CDR2 YNFKEQ. This CDR3 is built from 16 residues. This CDR3 is CASSQDRSYSNQPQHF. The CDR3 DNA reads as TGTGCCAGCAGTCAAGATCGGTCGTATAGCAATCAGCCCCAGCATTTT.

This clonotype has just a few counts. The gene calls are TRBV5-1 and TRBJ2-5; no clear D gene. The V end was cut by 4 bases, the J end by 1 base, with 8 bases between. Germline V gene lookup returns CDR1 SGHRS and CDR2 YFSETQ. The CDR3 contains 13 residues. The CDR3 DNA is TGCGCCAGCAGCAAGGCTACCCAAGAGACCCAGTACTTC. Translated, it gives CASSKATQETQYF. The complete variable domain, with remaining parts taken from reference TRBV5-1 and TRBJ2-5, reads KAGVTQTPRYLIKTRGQQVTLSCSPISGHRSVSWYQQTPGQGLQFLFEYFSETQRNKGNFPGRFSGRQFSNSRSEMNVSTLELGDSALYLCASSKATQETQYFGPGTRLLVL.